One T cell receptor beta chain is described in this entry. This specimen belongs to a study of blood T cell repertoires in COVID-19. On the study more broadly: The United States, Italy and Spain provided the acute and convalescent COVID-19 samples. Nucleic acid was either cDNA or gDNA, and it came from T cells, B-cell-depleted T cells, or PBMCs.

Trimming took 0 bases from V and 3 from J, leaving 8 bases between them. This CDR3 has 14 amino acids. Germline CDR1 KGHSH, CDR2 LQKENI. Methods used by the authors: Amplifying reference gene primers gave estimates of nucleated cell counts. The table came from immunoSEQ multiplex PCR; TCRdb's copy has only in-frame clones and leaves some out. Clone size and V and J calls were adopted from that table, with D and trimming inferred from the DNA. Seen here are tens of thousands of clones, approximately 90% observed once, and the top ten hold over 9.5%. The specimen sequenced was peripheral blood. The gene calls are TRBV18 and TRBJ2-5; D may be TRBD2 (5 bases). The clonotype originates from a human donor in a cohort sampled during active COVID-19. The CDR3 region is CASSPPSDKETQYF. The CDR3 bases are TGTGCCAGCTCACCACCTAGCGACAAAGAGACCCAGTACTTC.